Below, one TCR beta chain is given with its context. The antigen is not known. The data stem from a study of shared clonotypes between healthy human individuals. Study conclusions and caveats: Some naive CD4 clonotypes, around 4.7%, turned up in common across a handful of donors. Generally, estimated richness proved larger in naive subsets than it did in memory subsets. The low donor count limited represented genetic and exposure-history diversity.

Measured with immunoSEQ multiplex PCR; TCRdb has only the in-frame clones, and not every one. The data contain around 1,100,000 clones, 77% of them seen just once; the ten biggest clones take up roughly 0.83%. Trimming removed 4 bases from V and 7 bases from J, with 14 bases in between. Germline V gene sequence: CDR1 WNHNN, CDR2 SYGVQD (reference sequence). The CDR3 runs 14 residues. Every contributor of samples was a Caucasian grown-up residing in Nashville, Tennessee. The chain combines TRBV10-1 with TRBJ1-3; possible D gene TRBD1, 6 bases. Material for sequencing was memory CD4+ T cells from PBMCs. This sample's subset: CD45RA-negative fraction. The sequence was collected from a man between 18 and 35 years old in good health. Some clones in this sample may be carry-over from other donors' samples. The CDR3 here is CASSGGTRGNTIYF. The CDR3 DNA reads TGCGCCAGCAGTGGCGGGACGAGGGGGAACACCATATATTTT.